These 8 T cell receptor beta chains share one sample of origin, sequenced in a study of cytomegalovirus exposure and HLA in healthy donors. Use of 60 Vbeta and 13 Jbeta primers characterized the PCR. Libraries were prepared by immunoSEQ multiplex PCR; TCRdb keeps only in-frame clonotypes and omits some of them. Seen here are tens of thousands of clones, around 80% observed once, and the top ten hold approximately 2.3%. Sequenced material: PBMCs. The source is a man aged 40-55 years in good health and CMV-seronegative.

The chain employs TRBV19 and TRBJ2-1; D is perhaps TRBD1 (5 bases). This CDR3 comprises 14 residues. Trimming took 5 bases from V and 0 from J, leaving 8 bases between them. Germline V gene sequence: CDR1 LNHDA, CDR2 SQIVND (reference sequence). CDR3 coding DNA: TGTGCCAGTAGTGCAAGGGGCTCCTACAATGAGCAGTTCTTC. Translating gives CASSARGSYNEQFF. Based on the CDR3 plus reference TRBV19 and TRBJ2-1, the full variable domain is DGGITQSPKYLFRKEGQNVTLSCEQNLNHDAMYWYRQDPGQGLRLIYYSQIVNDFQKGDIAEGYSVSREKKESFPLTVTSAQKNPTAFYLCASSARGSYNEQFFGPGTRLTVL.

The V call is TRBV29-1, the J call TRBJ1-1; a weak D match, TRBD1 (5 bases). The V end lost 6 bases, the J end lost 1 base, and 15 bases lay between the germline ends. There are 14 residues in the CDR3. Germline V gene data show CDR1 as SQVTM and CDR2 as ANQGSEA. CDR3: CSVRDIPPNTEAFF. CDR3 sequence (DNA): TGCAGCGTCAGGGATATCCCCCCGAACACTGAAGCTTTCTTT.

J is TRBJ1-1 and V is TRBV28; D not certain. CDR1 and CDR2 from the germline V gene are MDHEN and SYDVKM. This CDR3 has 14 residues. V was pared by 7 bases and J by 0 bases, with 12 bases between. CDR3 amino acids: CASIVGPVNTEAFF. DNA of the CDR3: TGTGCCAGCATTGTGGGCCCGGTGAACACTGAAGCTTTCTTT.

The chain combines TRBV5-4 with TRBJ1-2; 9 bases agree with TRBD1. CDR3 length: 15 amino acids. V lost 7 bases and J lost 4; bases outside the gene matches: 11. Germline V CDR1 and CDR2: SGHNT, YYREEE (reference sequence). In nucleotides, the CDR3 is TGTGCCAGCTTCCTTTTTGACAGGGGGACCTATGGCTACACCTTC. Protein: CASFLFDRGTYGYTF.

The chain recombines TRBV10-1 with TRBJ2-1, with D possibly matching TRBD2 (5 bases). V was pared by 8 bases and J by 5 bases, with 13 bases between. This CDR3 contains 13 residues. The V gene's germline CDR1 is WNHNN and CDR2 SYGVQD (reference sequence). The CDR3 region is CASGWSGNNEQFF. For the CDR3, the DNA is TGCGCCAGCGGTTGGTCCGGGAACAATGAGCAGTTCTTC.

The chain couples TRBV18 to TRBJ1-1, with a tentative D call TRBD1 (6 bases). The V end was cut by 2 bases, the J end by 6 bases, with 13 bases between. CDR3 length: 14 residues. Germline CDR1 is KGHSH and CDR2 is LQKENI. Here the CDR3 DNA reads TGTGCCAGCTCACCAACAGGGCGGTTCGCTGAAGCTTTCTTT. Its protein is CASSPTGRFAEAFF.

J is TRBJ2-1 and V is TRBV6-5; weak D call: TRBD1 (6 bases). This CDR3 comprises 15 residues. V was shortened by 6 bases and J by 5 bases, with 17 bases between the two germline ends. The germline gives CDR1 MNHEY, CDR2 SVGAGI. CDR3 sequence: CASRKSGQLDNEQFF. As DNA, the CDR3 is TGTGCCAGCAGAAAAAGCGGACAGCTAGACAATGAGCAGTTCTTC.

The chain links TRBV13 to TRBJ1-3; tentatively, D is TRBD1 (6 bases). V gave up 2 bases and J gave up 0 bases, with 11 bases separating them. CDR3 length: 16 amino acids. CDR1 is PRHDT and CDR2 is FYEKMQ in the germline V gene (reference sequence). This CDR3 is CASSLTGGHSGNTIYF. As DNA, the CDR3 is TGTGCCAGCAGCTTAACCGGGGGGCACTCTGGAAACACCATATATTTT.